The clone carrying this T cell receptor beta chain was recorded only once. This sample was taken from a study of Tregs in tolerant kidney transplant recipients. The data were produced by immunoSEQ multiplex PCR, yet TCRdb's version contains in-frame clones alone and is incomplete. In the table there are tens of thousands of clones, 65% to 85% of which are singletons. Sequencing was carried out using CD4+ T cells from blood. This receptor was identified in a human donor in good health.

The chain's CDR3 is CASSLVSGEGHTDTQYF. CDR3 DNA sequence: TGTGCCAGCAGCTTAGTTTCCGGGGAGGGGCACACAGATACGCAGTATTTT. The chain combines TRBV7-8 with TRBJ2-3; TRBD2 aligns across 7 bases. CDR1 and CDR2 from the germline V gene are SGHVS and FQNEAQ. Trimming cost V 1 base and J 2 bases; bases outside gene matches: 9. This CDR3 has 17 residues.